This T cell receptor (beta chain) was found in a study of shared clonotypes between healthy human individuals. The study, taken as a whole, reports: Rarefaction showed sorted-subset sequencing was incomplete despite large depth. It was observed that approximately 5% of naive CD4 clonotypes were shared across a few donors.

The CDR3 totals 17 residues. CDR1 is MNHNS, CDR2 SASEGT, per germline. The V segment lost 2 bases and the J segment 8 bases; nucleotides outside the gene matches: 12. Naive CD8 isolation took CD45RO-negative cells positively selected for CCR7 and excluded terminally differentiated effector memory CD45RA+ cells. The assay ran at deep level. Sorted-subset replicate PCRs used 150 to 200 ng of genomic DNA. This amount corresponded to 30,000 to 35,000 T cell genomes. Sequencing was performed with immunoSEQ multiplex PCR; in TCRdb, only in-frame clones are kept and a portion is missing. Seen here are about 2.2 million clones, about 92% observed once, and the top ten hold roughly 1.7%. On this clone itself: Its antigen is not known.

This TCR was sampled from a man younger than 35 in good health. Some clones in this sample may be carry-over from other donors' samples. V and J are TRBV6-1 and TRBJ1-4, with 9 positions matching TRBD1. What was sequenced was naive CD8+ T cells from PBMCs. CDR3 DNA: TGTGCCAGCAGTGAATCCCCTGACAGGGGGAGAGAGGAAAAACTGTTTTTT. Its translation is CASSESPDRGREEKLFF.